This T cell receptor beta chain was captured by sequencing in a study of blood T cell repertoires in COVID-19. The repertoire was sequenced with immunoSEQ multiplex PCR; TCRdb's copy has only in-frame clones and lacks some. The data show approximately 170,000 clones, around 83% seen once. The germline gives CDR1 SEHNR, CDR2 FQNEAQ (reference sequence). CDR3 length: 15 residues. V lost 10 bases and J 0 bases, leaving 16 bases between the germline ends. Sequences were obtained from peripheral blood. This sequence originates from a woman over 75 in a cohort sampled during active or convalescent COVID-19. The chain links TRBV7-9 to TRBJ1-3; a possible D gene is TRBD1 (6 bases). CDR3 sequence (DNA): TGTGCCACCAACCACCAGGGGTACTCTGGAAACACCATATATTTT. Its protein is CATNHQGYSGNTIYF.